Following are 20 T cell receptor beta chains from one sample sequenced in a study of T cells in Graves' hyperthyroidism and ophthalmopathy (dated by TCRdb to the late 2010s). Library prep was done by multiplex PCR. Sequencer: Illumina HiSeq 2000. Amplification of TCR beta CDR3 regions was carried out from RNA transcripts. For the first round of RT-PCR on the TCR CDR3, the HTBI primer set was used together with the Qiagen OneStep RT-PCR kit. TCRdb cleaned the public reads at Q25 with fastp, built clones with MiXCR and kept in-frame beta chains. Entries are consolidated by CDR3 protein sequence, retaining the most common genes and DNA. The sample has over 550,000 distinct CDR3 sequences on record, over 15% of them singletons. 15% to 20% of the sample belongs to the ten largest clones. Sample: blood. Receptors originate from a woman aged 18-35 years with Graves' hyperthyroidism.

This clonotype came up many times. This chain uses TRBV7-9 with TRBJ1-2; D is undetermined. Germline CDR1 SEHNR, CDR2 FQNEAQ (reference sequence). Trimming removed 6 bases from V and 6 bases from J, with 8 bases in between. The CDR3 sequence is 11 residues long. CDR3 sequence reads: CASRSPDGYTF. CDR3 DNA sequence: TGTGCCAGCAGAAGTCCCGATGGCTACACCTTC.

The chain uses TRBV5-1 and TRBJ1-6; D perhaps matches TRBD1 (6 bases). V lost 4 bases, J lost 6 bases, and 17 bases lay in between. Germline V gives CDR1 SGHRS, CDR2 YFSETQ. The CDR3 is made up of 16 amino acids. The CDR3 spells CASSPSSGHFNSPLHF. Written as DNA, the CDR3 is TGCGCCAGCAGCCCATCCTCGGGACACTTTAATTCACCCCTCCACTTT.

The genes are TRBV6-6 and TRBJ2-1; 14 nucleotides agree with TRBD2. Trimming cost V 2 bases and J 4 bases; bases outside gene matches: 1. The CDR3 contains 16 residues. In germline, CDR1 is MNHNY, CDR2 SVGAGI (reference sequence). CDR3 nucleotide sequence: TGTGCCAGCAGTTACCGACTAGCGGGGGGGTACAATGAGCAGTTCTTC. Residues: CASSYRLAGGYNEQFF.

There are many counts of this clonotype. V gene TRBV7-2 combines with J gene TRBJ2-7; D is undetermined. Germline lookup yields CDR1 SGHTA and CDR2 FQGNSA. The germline V and J ends were trimmed by 1 base and 6 bases, with 10 bases remaining between them. This CDR3 has 13 residues. CDR3 residues: CASSLGRPTEQYF. Written as DNA, the CDR3 is TGTGCCAGCAGCTTAGGACGGCCTACCGAGCAGTACTTC.

This clonotype was counted at least ten times. This chain connects TRBV7-8 to TRBJ1-2; D unclear. The V end lost 1 base, the J end lost 2 bases, and 11 bases lay between the germline ends. The length of the CDR3 is 15 residues. Per the germline V gene, CDR1 is SGHVS and CDR2 is FQNEAQ. Here the CDR3 reads CASSLGSGANYGYTF. The CDR3 region has the DNA TGTGCCAGCAGCTTAGGGAGCGGAGCGAACTATGGCTACACCTTC.

J is TRBJ2-4 and V is TRBV5-1, with D perhaps matching TRBD2 (6 bases). Germline CDR1 reads SGHRS; CDR2 reads YFSETQ. Trimming removed 1 base at V and 7 bases at J, with 12 bases between. This CDR3 has 14 amino acids. This CDR3 reads CASSLSEGRNIQYF. CDR3 DNA: TGCGCCAGCAGCTTGTCGGAGGGGAGGAACATTCAGTACTTC.

This clonotype was observed a handful of times. This chain uses TRBV7-6 with TRBJ1-1; 10 nucleotides match TRBD1. The CDR3 length is 16 residues. Germline CDR1 is SGHVS and CDR2 is FNYEAQ. Trimming at V came to 5 bases and at J to 4 bases, leaving 10 bases not matched to a gene. CDR3 sequence (DNA): TGTGCCAGCAGCCCGGGACAGGGGTCGGTCGGCACTGAAGCTTTCTTT. Protein: CASSPGQGSVGTEAFF. The entire variable domain, with the rest obtained from reference TRBV7-6 and TRBJ1-1, is as follows: GAGVSQSPRYKVTKRGQDVALRCDPISGHVSLYWYRQALGQGPEFLTYFNYEAQQDKSGLPNDRFSAERPEGSISTLTIQRTEQRDSAMYRCASSPGQGSVGTEAFFGQGTRLTVV.

This clonotype turned up a few times. The chain employs TRBV5-8 and TRBJ2-1; the D is unclear. From germline, CDR1 is SGHTS and CDR2 YDEGEE. Trimming removed 0 bases from V and 4 bases from J, with 11 bases in between. The CDR3 totals 15 residues. The CDR3 here is CASSLEGRGYNEQFF. The CDR3 bases are TGTGCCAGCAGCTTGGAGGGTCGTGGTTACAATGAGCAGTTCTTC.

This clonotype has a count of ten or more. V and J are TRBV12-3 or TRBV12-4 and TRBJ2-5; 7 bases line up with TRBD2. The V segment lost 3 bases and the J segment 4 bases; nucleotides outside the gene matches: 5. The CDR3 contains 14 residues. In DNA form, the CDR3 reads TGTGCCAGCAGTTTTCGGACTAGGGGAGAGACCCAGTACTTC. Protein sequence: CASSFRTRGETQYF.

This clonotype showed up many times. The chain employs TRBV2 and TRBJ1-6; D ambiguous. Per germline, CDR1 SNHLY and CDR2 FYNNEI. V was pared by 3 bases and J by 8 bases, with 11 bases between. The CDR3 runs to 14 residues. The CDR3 DNA is TGTGCCAGCAGTGATGGTGGCAGGCATTCACCCCTCCACTTT. Translated: CASSDGGRHSPLHF.

This clonotype has a handful of counts. This chain links TRBV20-1 with TRBJ1-2; unclear D gene. With 6 bases removed from V and 4 bases from J, the gap between germline ends came to 12 bases. Per the germline V gene, CDR1 is DFQATT and CDR2 is SNEGSKA (reference sequence). The CDR3 contains 12 residues. The chain's CDR3 is CSAVGILYGYTF. The CDR3 DNA follows: TGCAGTGCAGTCGGGATTCTCTATGGCTACACCTTC.

V usage is TRBV7-9 and J usage is TRBJ2-1; D not resolved. Germline V gives CDR1 SEHNR, CDR2 FQNEAQ (reference sequence). The CDR3 runs 14 residues. Trimming removed 5 bases from V and 8 bases from J, with 16 bases in between. Written as DNA, the CDR3 is TGTGCCAGCAGCCCCGTGCTGGGGTTGTATGAGCAGTTCTTC. This encodes CASSPVLGLYEQFF.

This clonotype was detected ten times or more. The rearrangement links TRBV6-6 to TRBJ2-7; the match to TRBD1 covers 8 bases. The CDR3 is 14 residues long. The germline gives CDR1 MNHNY, CDR2 SVGAGI (reference sequence). With V trimmed by 2 bases and J by 2 bases, 2 bases remained unmatched. CDR3 coding DNA: TGTGCCAGCAGTTACGCGACAGGGGCCTACGAGCAGTACTTC. Translation: CASSYATGAYEQYF.

Many counts were recorded for this clonotype. The chain employs TRBV11-2 and TRBJ2-3, with D perhaps matching TRBD1 (6 bases). Germline V gives CDR1 SGHAT, CDR2 FQNNGV. The CDR3 sequence is 14 residues long. Trimming left V 5 bases short and J 6 bases short, with 15 bases between. The CDR3 region is CASSDVTGPDTQYF. Here the CDR3 DNA reads TGTGCCAGCAGCGACGTCACAGGGCCGGATACGCAGTATTTT. Full variable domain (rest looked up from reference TRBV11-2 and TRBJ2-3): EAGVAQSPRYKIIEKRQSVAFWCNPISGHATLYWYQQILGQGPKLLIQFQNNGVVDDSQLPKDRFSAERLKGVDSTLKIQPAKLEDSAVYLCASSDVTGPDTQYFGPGTRLTVL.

The V gene is TRBV6-1, the J gene TRBJ2-5; D not resolved. Deletions cut 6 bases from V and 7 bases from J, with 15 bases between. The CDR3 length is 13 residues. Per the germline V gene, CDR1 is MNHNS and CDR2 is SASEGT. This CDR3 is CASSGLAVGTQYF. The CDR3 bases are TGTGCCAGCAGCGGATTGGCGGTTGGGACCCAGTACTTC.

This clonotype has at least ten counts. J is TRBJ1-5 and V is TRBV6-2 or TRBV6-3; TRBD1 is a possible D gene (5 bases). The CDR3 contains 12 residues. In germline, CDR1 is MNHEY, CDR2 SVGEGT. Trimming removed 8 bases from V and 2 bases from J, with 7 bases in between. CDR3: CASRGGNQPQHF. The CDR3 DNA reads as TGTGCCAGCCGGGGCGGCAATCAGCCCCAGCATTTT.

In the case of this clonotype: Compared with germline, one end of the junction differs, possibly owing to a read error. The chain has TRBV20-1 and TRBJ2-5; D is perhaps TRBD2 (5 bases). Germline values: CDR1 DFQATT, CDR2 SNEGSKA (reference sequence). The CDR3 consists of 14 residues. DNA of the CDR3: TGCAGTGCTAGCGAGCGCAAGAGTTGGGAGACCCAGTGCTTC. This encodes CSASERKSWETQCF.

In its sample, this clonotype was seen many times. The chain carries TRBV7-9 and TRBJ1-1, with D unclear. This CDR3 region has 13 residues. V lost 6 bases to trimming and J lost 1 base, with 9 bases between them. Germline CDR1 SEHNR, CDR2 FQNEAQ (reference sequence). As DNA, the CDR3 is TGTGCCAGCAGGTCACTGAGGAACACTGAAGCTTTCTTT. Translation gives CASRSLRNTEAFF.

This clonotype was detected ten times or more. The chain recombines TRBV5-1 with TRBJ2-1; 9 nucleotides agree with TRBD1. This CDR3 spans 16 amino acids. The V gene end was trimmed by 5 bases and the J gene end by 4 bases; junction bases not matched to a gene: 10. Germline V CDR1 and CDR2: SGHRS, YFSETQ. The CDR3 region is CASSSGTGLWYNEQFF. The CDR3 nucleotides read TGCGCCAGCAGTTCCGGGACAGGGCTTTGGTACAATGAGCAGTTCTTC.

This clonotype showed up just a few times. The chain links TRBV5-1 to TRBJ2-7; D is tentatively TRBD1 or TRBD2 (5 bases each). V shed 5 bases and J shed 5 bases, with 20 bases lying between them. CDR1 SGHRS and CDR2 YFSETQ come from the germline V gene. The CDR3 has 15 amino acids. CDR3 sequence reads: CASSTLGESSHEQYF. For the CDR3, the DNA is TGCGCCAGCAGTACTTTGGGGGAGAGTTCCCACGAGCAGTACTTC.